Below, 29 T cell receptor beta chains from the same sample are listed, as sequenced in a study of OX40 agonist ivuxolimab in advanced cancers. Produced via immunoSEQ multiplex PCR; TCRdb's table is partial and in-frame only. The table records 75,000 to 90,000 clones, 75% to 90% of them present only once. The sample here was CD4+ or CD8+ T cells sorted from blood, taken in a trial of the OX40 agonist ivuxolimab. Every receptor here comes from an adult with an advanced solid tumor such as melanoma, head and neck, liver or kidney cancer.

The count of this clone is one. The chain links TRBV19 to TRBJ1-4; D possibly corresponds to TRBD1 (6 bases). The V end was cut by 4 bases, the J end by 8 bases, with 14 bases between. Per the germline V gene, CDR1 is LNHDA and CDR2 is SQIVND (reference sequence). The CDR3 extends over 14 amino acids. CDR3 sequence reads: CASSTQGEREKLFF. Written as DNA, the CDR3 is TGTGCCAGTAGTACACAGGGAGAGAGGGAAAAACTGTTTTTT.

The rearrangement links TRBV7-6 to TRBJ2-1; no clear D. The CDR3 is 12 amino acids. Germline loops: CDR1 SGHVS, CDR2 FNYEAQ. V lost 0 bases, J lost 3 bases, and 0 bases lay in between. CDR3 amino acids: CASSLAYNEQFF. The CDR3 nucleotides are TGTGCCAGCAGCTTAGCCTACAATGAGCAGTTCTTC.

The gene calls are TRBV14 and TRBJ1-1; weak D call: TRBD1 (5 bases). The CDR3 extends over 12 amino acids. V lost 7 bases to trimming and J lost 8 bases, with 14 bases between them. The V gene's germline CDR1 is SGHDN and CDR2 FVKESK. The CDR3 coding sequence is TGTGCCAGCAATTTCGGGGGAGCCGAAGCTTTCTTT. Residues: CASNFGGAEAFF.

As regards this clone: The sample contains more than one DNA sequence encoding this CDR3. The V call is TRBV28, the J call TRBJ2-7, with 9 bases fitting TRBD1. The length of the CDR3 is 14 residues. The V and J ends lost 7 bases and 6 bases, in that order; junction bases with no gene match: 10. The V gene's germline CDR1 is MDHEN and CDR2 SYDVKM. The CDR3 nucleotides read TGTGCCAGCACCGCCGGGACAGGGAAACGCGAGCAGTACTTC. Residues: CASTAGTGKREQYF.

The rearrangement joins TRBV6-1 to TRBJ1-1; 11 bases align to TRBD1. Unmatched junction bases numbered 10, after V lost 6 bases and J lost 7 bases. The CDR3 consists of 15 residues. Per the germline V gene, CDR1 is MNHNS and CDR2 is SASEGT. CDR3 amino acids: CASSGQGAASLEAFF. The CDR3 region has the DNA TGTGCCAGCAGCGGACAGGGGGCGGCGTCCCTTGAAGCTTTCTTT.

The rearrangement uses TRBV6-5 and TRBJ1-6; D might be TRBD1 (5 bases). V gave up 10 bases and J gave up 9 bases, with 16 bases separating them. The CDR3 has 13 amino acids. CDR1 is MNHEY, CDR2 SVGAGI, per germline. The CDR3 loop reads CATEEGVGSPLHF. For the CDR3, the DNA is TGTGCCACCGAGGAAGGGGTAGGTTCACCCCTCCACTTT.

V and J are TRBV7-9 and TRBJ2-5; 13 positions match TRBD2. The trim removed 2 bases at V and 5 bases at J, leaving 8 bases unmatched. Germline V gene data show CDR1 as SEHNR and CDR2 as FQNEAQ (reference sequence). There are 17 residues in the CDR3. The CDR3 sequence is CASSLPRTSGGEETQYF. In nucleotides, the CDR3 is TGTGCCAGCAGCTTACCACGGACTAGCGGGGGCGAGGAGACCCAGTACTTC.

This sequence joins TRBV7-2 and TRBJ1-5; the D is unclear. The CDR3 spans 12 residues. CDR1 SGHTA and CDR2 FQGNSA come from the germline V gene. Deletions cut 4 bases from V and 6 bases from J, with 7 bases between. CDR3: CASSSHGQPQHF. For the CDR3, the DNA is TGTGCCAGCAGCTCCCATGGTCAGCCCCAGCATTTT.

V usage is TRBV5-6 and J usage is TRBJ2-3; D not resolved. Deletions cut 5 bases from V and 3 bases from J, with 19 bases between. The CDR3 is made up of 16 amino acids. Germline loops: CDR1 SGHDT, CDR2 YYEEEE. The CDR3 protein is CASSTARSPRTDTQYF. Written as DNA, the CDR3 is TGTGCCAGCAGTACCGCGAGGAGTCCACGTACAGATACGCAGTATTTT.

This chain uses TRBV27 with TRBJ1-1; 7 bases are shared with TRBD1. Germline loops: CDR1 MNHEY, CDR2 SMNVEV (reference sequence). V shed 7 bases, J shed 6 bases, and the junction held 8 bases outside the gene matches. This CDR3 has 13 residues. The CDR3 loop is CASNLRTGSEAFF. Here the CDR3 DNA reads TGTGCCAGCAACTTACGGACAGGCTCTGAAGCTTTCTTT.

This rearrangement joins TRBV28 to TRBJ1-6, with 10 nucleotides matching TRBD1. The J segment lost 7 bases and the V segment lost 5 bases, leaving 8 bases of the junction unmatched. The CDR3 extends over 16 amino acids. Germline V gene lookup returns CDR1 MDHEN and CDR2 SYDVKM. The CDR3 loop reads CASSTRTGGSNSPLHF. The CDR3 region has the DNA TGTGCCAGCAGTACCCGGACAGGGGGTTCGAATTCACCCCTCCACTTT.

The CDR3 loop is CASSLWGRGIEETQYF. CDR3 nucleotides: TGCGCCAGCAGCTTGTGGGGCAGGGGAATTGAAGAGACCCAGTACTTC. The chain employs TRBV5-1 and TRBJ2-5; D might be TRBD1 (6 bases). Deletions cut 1 base from V and 3 bases from J, with 16 bases between. The CDR3 loop spans 16 amino acids. Per germline, CDR1 SGHRS and CDR2 YFSETQ. Filled out from reference TRBV5-1 and TRBJ2-5, the complete variable domain reads KAGVTQTPRYLIKTRGQQVTLSCSPISGHRSVSWYQQTPGQGLQFLFEYFSETQRNKGNFPGRFSGRQFSNSRSEMNVSTLELGDSALYLCASSLWGRGIEETQYFGPGTRLLVL.

This chain connects TRBV28 to TRBJ2-5, with D possibly matching TRBD1 (6 bases). CDR1 MDHEN and CDR2 SYDVKM come from the germline V gene. The CDR3 is made up of 14 amino acids. V lost 5 bases and J lost 6, with 16 bases in between. The CDR3, as DNA: TGTGCCAGCAGTGCCCCCAGGGGCAGGAAGACCCAGTACTTC. Amino acids: CASSAPRGRKTQYF.

J is TRBJ2-2 and V is TRBV7-3; 10 nucleotides agree with TRBD2. J gave up 4 bases and V 5 bases, and 10 bases lay outside the gene matches. Germline loops: CDR1 SGHTA, CDR2 FQGTGA. There are 17 residues in the CDR3. DNA of the CDR3: TGTGCCAGCAGCCTCCAGGCTAGCGGGGGTTCCACCGGGGAGCTGTTTTTT. Residues: CASSLQASGGSTGELFF.

A remark on this clone: At one end, the junction sequence differs from germline, possibly due to a read error. The V gene is TRBV7-7, the J gene TRBJ2-1; TRBD2 matches at 8 bases. Germline V gives CDR1 SSHAT, CDR2 FNYEAQ (reference sequence). This CDR3 contains 13 residues. For the CDR3, the DNA is TGTGCTAGCAGCCCGGGGGGGGTTAATGAGCAGTTCTTC. Encoded protein: CASSPGGVNEQFF. Full variable domain (outside the CDR3, taken from reference TRBV7-7 and TRBJ2-1): GAGVSQSPRYKVTKRGQDVTLRCDPISSHATLYWYQQALGQGPEFLTYFNYEAQPDKSGLPSDRFSAERPEGSISTLTIQRTEQRDSAMYRCASSPGGVNEQFFGPGTRLTVL.

This rearrangement joins TRBV5-4 to TRBJ1-2; perhaps TRBD1 as D (5 bases). The CDR3 totals 13 residues. Germline loops: CDR1 SGHNT, CDR2 YYREEE (reference sequence). V lost 2 bases to trimming and J lost 4 bases, with 9 bases between them. The CDR3 spells CASSFLQAYGYTF. The CDR3 region has the DNA TGTGCCAGCAGCTTTCTACAGGCCTATGGCTACACCTTC.

V gene TRBV10-3 combines with J gene TRBJ2-2; 9 bases line up with TRBD2. The CDR3 extends over 16 amino acids. CDR1 is ENHRY and CDR2 is SYGVKD in the germline V gene. V trimming: 0 bases; J trimming: 6 bases; junction bases outside the gene matches: 5. The DNA for the CDR3 is TGTGCCATCAGTGAGTCGACAGCGGGAGGCGCCGGGGAGCTGTTTTTT. It translates to CAISESTAGGAGELFF.

The V gene is TRBV12-1, the J gene TRBJ2-7; the listed D gene, TRBD1, was not tested against the DNA. TRBV12-1 is tagged as a pseudogene. This CDR3 contains 13 residues. The CDR3 DNA is TGTGCCAGCAGCTTTGAGGACAGCTACGAGCAGTACTTC. Translated: CASSFEDSYEQYF.

The rearrangement links TRBV27 to TRBJ1-2; D perhaps matches TRBD1 (5 bases). V gave up 0 bases and J gave up 2 bases, with 10 bases separating them. CDR3 length: 15 amino acids. Germline V gene sequence: CDR1 MNHEY, CDR2 SMNVEV (reference sequence). CDR3 DNA: TGTGCCAGCAGTTTATCTCGGGGCCTCAACTATGGCTACACCTTC. Translating gives CASSLSRGLNYGYTF.

This clone was counted a few times. This sequence joins TRBV4-2 and TRBJ1-4; D is unresolved. Looked up from germline, CDR1 is LGHNA and CDR2 is YNFKEQ. The CDR3 loop spans 16 amino acids. The germline V and J ends were trimmed by 5 bases and 3 bases, with 16 bases remaining between them. CDR3 DNA: TGTGCCAGCAGCAAACATTCTGGGGATCCTAATGAAAAACTGTTTTTT. This encodes CASSKHSGDPNEKLFF.

This clone was seen more than once but under ten times. The CDR3 loop reads CASSFREETQYF. The CDR3 coding sequence is TGTGCCAGCAGCTTTCGGGAAGAGACCCAGTACTTC. The rearrangement links TRBV5-4 to TRBJ2-5; no clear D. The CDR3 runs 12 residues. V was pared by 2 bases and J by 3 bases, with 5 bases between. Germline CDR1 SGHNT, CDR2 YYREEE (reference sequence).

The chain is built from TRBV7-2 and TRBJ1-2, with TRBD1 as a possible D gene (5 bases). Trimming pared 3 bases from V and 7 bases from J, leaving 12 bases between. Germline V CDR1 and CDR2: SGHTA, FQGNSA. The CDR3 runs 13 residues. CDR3 region: CASSLGPGAGYTF. DNA for the CDR3: TGTGCCAGCAGCTTGGGCCCCGGGGCTGGCTACACCTTC.

The chain links TRBV28 to TRBJ1-1, with D unresolved. The length of the CDR3 is 12 residues. The ends were cut back, 3 bases at V and 1 base at J, with 3 bases in the middle. The germline CDR1 and CDR2 sequences are MDHEN and SYDVKM. In DNA form, the CDR3 reads TGTGCCAGCAGTTTCCGGAACACTGAAGCTTTCTTT. Amino acids: CASSFRNTEAFF.

This CDR3 reads CASSLGGVDEKLFF. The CDR3 coding sequence is TGTGCCAGCAGCTTGGGGGGTGTGGATGAAAAACTGTTTTTT. The chain employs TRBV5-5 and TRBJ1-4; no clear D. Germline V CDR1 and CDR2: SGHKS, YYEKEE (reference sequence). There are 14 residues in the CDR3. The V gene lost 0 bases and the J gene lost 6 bases, with 9 bases spanning the gap.

This clone was counted only a few times. The chain has TRBV19 and TRBJ1-1; D remains unclear. V lost 0 bases and J 1 base, leaving 6 bases between the germline ends. The CDR3 has 14 residues. Germline CDR1 reads LNHDA; CDR2 reads SQIVND (reference sequence). The CDR3 loop is CASSIDAENTEAFF. The DNA for the CDR3 is TGTGCCAGTAGTATAGATGCGGAGAACACTGAAGCTTTCTTT.

The CDR3 DNA sequence: TGTGCCAGCAGCAAAAGGTTCGGCGGACAGAAGAACACTGAAGCTTTCTTT. It is translated as CASSKRFGGQKNTEAFF. The J gene is TRBJ1-1, the V gene TRBV21-1; the table's D call TRBD1 went unverified against the DNA. TRBV21-1 is assigned pseudogene status. The length of the CDR3 is 17 residues.

The rearrangement uses TRBV4-1 and TRBJ1-3, with D perhaps matching TRBD1 (5 bases). The CDR3 sequence is 16 residues long. The V and J ends lost 3 bases and 0 bases respectively, with 12 bases between them. CDR1 MGHRA and CDR2 YSYEKL come from the germline V gene. The CDR3 DNA follows: TGCGCCAGCAGCCAGGGGACGGAGCGCTCTGGAAACACCATATATTTT. It yields the protein CASSQGTERSGNTIYF.

The gene calls are TRBV9 and TRBJ1-3; D possibly corresponds to TRBD1 (6 bases). Germline V gene lookup returns CDR1 SGDLS and CDR2 YYNGEE. The V end lost 0 bases, the J end lost 4 bases, and 11 bases lay between the germline ends. This CDR3 is built from 15 residues. The CDR3 coding sequence is TGTGCCAGCAGCGTAGGGGGGGCAGAAGGAAACACCATATATTTT. It codes for CASSVGGAEGNTIYF.

This rearrangement joins TRBV7-2 to TRBJ1-5, with TRBD1 identical over 8 bases. J was trimmed by 3 bases and V by 0 bases; bases with no gene match: 4. Germline CDR1 reads SGHTA; CDR2 reads FQGNSA. The CDR3 is made up of 16 amino acids. CDR3 sequence reads: CASSLAGQVPNQPQHF. CDR3 nucleotides: TGTGCCAGCAGCTTAGCGGGACAGGTGCCCAATCAGCCCCAGCATTTT. The whole variable domain, remainder taken from reference TRBV7-2 and TRBJ1-5, is GAGVSQSPSNKVTEKGKDVELRCDPISGHTALYWYRQSLGQGLEFLIYFQGNSAPDKSGLPSDRFSAERTGGSVSTLTIQRTQQEDSAVYLCASSLAGQVPNQPQHFGDGTRLSIL.